These 11 T cell receptor beta chains were all obtained from the same sample, sequenced in a study of blood T cell repertoires in COVID-19. Clones were read by immunoSEQ multiplex PCR, and TCRdb kept only the in-frame ones, dropping some. The table shows 88,000 or so clones, with around 86% occurring only once. The sequenced material came from peripheral blood. Source of these receptors: a man aged 55-75 years with acute or convalescent COVID-19.

V gene TRBV6-2 or TRBV6-3 combines with J gene TRBJ1-5; D is ambiguous. Germline CDR1 is MNHEY and CDR2 is SVGEGT. V lost 3 bases and J 4 bases, leaving 16 bases between the germline ends. The CDR3 spans 16 residues. CDR3 coding DNA: TGTGCCAGCAGTTATCTCCGGCAGGTTGGGAATCAGCCCCAGCATTTT. Protein sequence: CASSYLRQVGNQPQHF.

Only a few counts were recorded for this clone. DNA for the CDR3: TGTGCAAGTCGCTTAGGACTAGCGGGAGGAAACAATGAGCAGTTCTTC. This codes for CASRLGLAGGNNEQFF. The genes are TRBV12-2 and TRBJ2-1; TRBD2 is taken as the D call from the table, unchecked against the DNA. TRBV12-2 is a known pseudogene. This CDR3 is built from 16 residues.

The J gene is TRBJ1-2, the V gene TRBV6-5; D may be TRBD1 (6 bases). CDR1 and CDR2 from the germline V gene are MNHEY and SVGAGI. The CDR3 extends over 15 amino acids. With 0 bases removed from V and 0 bases from J, the gap between germline ends came to 8 bases. CDR3 sequence: CASSYSGTTNYGYTF. Written as DNA, the CDR3 is TGTGCCAGCAGTTACTCGGGGACAACTAACTATGGCTACACCTTC.

The chain couples TRBV9 to TRBJ2-1, with unresolved D. The CDR3 sequence is 14 residues long. Germline V gene lookup returns CDR1 SGDLS and CDR2 YYNGEE. The ends were cut back, 2 bases at V and 2 bases at J, with 8 bases in the middle. CDR3 nucleotide sequence: TGTGCCAGCAGCGTTGACACCGCCTACAATGAGCAGTTCTTC. The encoded protein is CASSVDTAYNEQFF.

The chain has TRBV5-8 and TRBJ1-5; D call uncertain. CDR3 size: 17 residues. V was cut by 5 bases and J by 2 bases, with 20 bases left in between. Germline V gives CDR1 SGHTS, CDR2 YDEGEE. The CDR3 nucleotides are TGTGCCAGCAGTGCTTGGGTCCAGGCCGGGGGCAATCAGCCCCAGCATTTT. It codes for CASSAWVQAGGNQPQHF.

This clone was counted ten times or more. The chain recombines TRBV11-2 with TRBJ2-7, with 9 bases lining up with TRBD2. Per the germline V gene, CDR1 is SGHAT and CDR2 is FQNNGV. V trimming: 4 bases; J trimming: 2 bases; junction bases outside the gene matches: 9. This CDR3 has 16 residues. The CDR3 loop reads CASSSLLREGTYEQYF. CDR3 coding DNA: TGTGCCAGCAGCTCACTGCTGCGGGAGGGAACCTACGAGCAGTACTTC.

The genes are TRBV14 and TRBJ2-7; no reliable D call. The germline CDR1 and CDR2 sequences are SGHDN and FVKESK. This CDR3 spans 12 amino acids. V was shortened by 2 bases and J by 1 base, with 3 bases between the two germline ends. CDR3 sequence reads: CASSQPSYEQYF. The CDR3 DNA reads as TGTGCCAGCAGCCAACCTTCCTACGAGCAGTACTTC.

The chain recombines TRBV6-1 with TRBJ1-5; 7 bases agree with TRBD1. The CDR3 totals 14 residues. After removal of 5 bases from V and 7 bases from J, the junction contained 8 bases not matched to a gene. From germline, CDR1 is MNHNS and CDR2 SASEGT. CDR3 sequence (DNA): TGTGCCAGCAGTTATCGACAGGGTTTCCAGCCCCAGCATTTT. This codes for CASSYRQGFQPQHF.

The chain has TRBV29-1 and TRBJ1-4; a weak D match, TRBD1 (5 bases). CDR1 and CDR2 (germline): SQVTM, ANQGSEA. Trimming left V 4 bases short and J 7 bases short, with 16 bases between. This CDR3 contains 14 residues. The DNA of the CDR3 is TGCAGCGTTGCCATGGGGGGATCCAGTGAAAAACTGTTTTTT. As protein: CSVAMGGSSEKLFF.

The chain couples TRBV7-9 to TRBJ1-1; D call uncertain. Per germline, CDR1 SEHNR and CDR2 FQNEAQ (reference sequence). The CDR3 runs 14 residues. V lost 2 bases to trimming and J lost 2 bases, with 9 bases between them. The CDR3, as DNA: TGTGCCAGCAGCTTATTACGGTTAAACACTGAAGCTTTCTTT. Protein product: CASSLLRLNTEAFF.

The chain combines TRBV11-3 with TRBJ1-2, with 7 positions matching TRBD1. The J segment lost 0 bases and the V segment lost 4 bases, leaving 5 bases of the junction unmatched. Germline values: CDR1 SGHNT, CDR2 YENEEA. This CDR3 is built from 15 residues. The CDR3 loop reads CASSSQGVANYGYTF. The CDR3 nucleotides read TGTGCCAGCAGCTCCCAGGGGGTAGCTAACTATGGCTACACCTTC.